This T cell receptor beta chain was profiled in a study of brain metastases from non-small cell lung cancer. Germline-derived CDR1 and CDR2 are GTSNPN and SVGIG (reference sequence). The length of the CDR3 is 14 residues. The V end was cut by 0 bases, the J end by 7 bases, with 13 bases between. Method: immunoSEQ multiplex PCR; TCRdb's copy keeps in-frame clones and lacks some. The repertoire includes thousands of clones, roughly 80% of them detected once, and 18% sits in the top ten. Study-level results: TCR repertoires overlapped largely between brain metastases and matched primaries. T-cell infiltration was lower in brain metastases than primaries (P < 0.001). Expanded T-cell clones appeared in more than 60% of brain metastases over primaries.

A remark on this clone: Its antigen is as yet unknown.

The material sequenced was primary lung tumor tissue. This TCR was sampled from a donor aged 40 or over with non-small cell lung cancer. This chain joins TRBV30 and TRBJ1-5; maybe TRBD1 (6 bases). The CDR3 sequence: CAWSVSQGIQPQHF. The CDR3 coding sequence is TGTGCCTGGAGTGTAAGTCAGGGGATCCAGCCCCAGCATTTT.